There are a few counts of the clone carrying this TCR beta chain. The data were obtained in a study of beta chain features in type 1 diabetes. The CDR3 sequence is 14 residues long. V lost 2 bases to trimming and J lost 7 bases; unmatched junction nucleotides: 4. Germline V gene sequence: CDR1 GTSNPN, CDR2 SVGIG (reference sequence). What was sequenced were expressed TCRB transcripts, since all of the isolated RNA had been reverse transcribed. Profiled with immunoSEQ multiplex PCR; TCRdb holds only in-frame clones, not every one. Of about 450,000 clones in the sample, about 10% were seen once. This TCR was recovered from a young woman in good health. The sample taken for sequencing was naive CD4+ T cells from blood. V gene TRBV30 combines with J gene TRBJ1-6; 8 bases line up with TRBD1. CDR3 loop: CAWSWGTGNSPLHF. The CDR3 bases are TGTGCCTGGAGTTGGGGGACAGGCAATTCACCCCTCCACTTT.